The 17 T cell receptor beta chains in this list originate from one sample, sequenced in a study of T cell repertoires in cytomegalovirus infection. TCRdb processed the reads anew with MiXCR; each CDR3 protein has one entry. The data contain roughly 500,000 distinct CDR3 sequences, approximately 16% of them singletons. Sequencing was carried out using CD8+ T cells from PBMCs. The receptors were gathered from a human donor in good health (CMV status not recorded). Some clones in this sample may be carry-over from other donors' samples.

This clonotype has more than one count but fewer than ten. The gene calls are TRBV15 and TRBJ1-4; D may be TRBD1 (5 bases). V gave up 3 bases and J gave up 0 bases, with 8 bases separating them. CDR3 length equals 15 residues. CDR1 and CDR2 (germline): LNHNV, YYDKDF (reference sequence). The CDR3 loop is CATSRGVATNEKLFF. In DNA, the CDR3 is TGTGCCACCAGCAGGGGGGTAGCAACTAATGAAAAACTGTTTTTT.

The chain couples TRBV4-1 to TRBJ2-7; 7 bases match TRBD2. The CDR3 consists of 15 residues. Losses at the gene ends were 2 bases for V and 1 base for J; bases not matched to a gene: 5. Germline CDR1 is MGHRA and CDR2 is YSYEKL. In DNA form, the CDR3 reads TGCGCCAGCAGCCAAATGGCTAGCGGTTCCTACGAGCAGTACTTC. This translates into CASSQMASGSYEQYF.

This clonotype was seen ten or more times. V is TRBV7-2 and J is TRBJ1-1, with 7 positions matching TRBD1. Germline CDR1 and CDR2: SGHTA and FQGNSA. The V gene end was trimmed by 5 bases and the J gene end by 5 bases; junction bases not matched to a gene: 5. CDR3 length equals 13 residues. Here the CDR3 DNA reads TGTGCCAGCAGCCAGGGGGTAGGTACTGAAGCTTTCTTT. Translation: CASSQGVGTEAFF.

This clonotype turned up a few times. The chain recombines TRBV7-9 with TRBJ1-2, with D hard to call. From germline, CDR1 is SEHNR and CDR2 FQNEAQ (reference sequence). CDR3 length: 14 amino acids. V was clipped by 5 bases and J by 4 bases, with 14 bases between them. CDR3 DNA sequence: TGTGCCAGCAGCCTTGTCACTCAGCGCTATGGCTACACCTTC. Translation: CASSLVTQRYGYTF.

V and J are TRBV11-1 and TRBJ2-7, with 9 bases fitting TRBD1. Losses at the gene ends were 6 bases for V and 4 bases for J; bases not matched to a gene: 7. Germline CDR1 SGHAT, CDR2 FQDESV (reference sequence). The CDR3 has 14 amino acids. As DNA, the CDR3 is TGTGCCAGCAGGGGGACAGGGAGGCGATACGAGCAGTACTTC. This sequence encodes CASRGTGRRYEQYF.

This sequence joins TRBV24-1 and TRBJ1-5, with 9 bases that match TRBD1. The CDR3 is 14 residues long. The germline V gene has CDR1 KGHDR and CDR2 SFDVKD. J gave up 5 bases and V 7 bases, and 5 bases lay outside the gene matches. This CDR3 reads CATRGQGSDQPQHF. The DNA for the CDR3 is TGTGCCACCAGGGGACAGGGTTCCGATCAGCCCCAGCATTTT.

In its sample, this clonotype was seen many times. V usage is TRBV7-8 and J usage is TRBJ2-7; D ambiguous. This CDR3 is built from 11 residues. V was cut by 5 bases and J by 5 bases, with 7 bases left in between. Germline CDR1 reads SGHVS; CDR2 reads FQNEAQ. CDR3 in DNA: TGTGCCAGCAGCCCTCGGGACGAGCAGTACTTC. Protein product: CASSPRDEQYF.

Note on this clonotype: The CDR3 end shows no conserved phenylalanine or tryptophan, and so a read error is likely. This sequence joins TRBV18 and TRBJ2-5, with D possibly TRBD1 on 6 matching bases. Deletions cut 4 bases from V and 2 bases from J, with 14 bases between. Germline loops: CDR1 KGHSH, CDR2 LQKENI. The CDR3 runs 15 residues. Written as DNA, the CDR3 is TGTGCCAGCTCACATATTGGACAGAAACAAGAGACCCAGTACTTA. Protein sequence: CASSHIGQKQETQYL.

The V gene is TRBV2, the J gene TRBJ1-2, with unresolved D. The germline V and J ends were trimmed by 7 bases and 3 bases, with 12 bases remaining between them. In germline, CDR1 is SNHLY, CDR2 FYNNEI. This CDR3 region has 13 residues. The CDR3 reads CASTMALYYGYTF. In DNA form, the CDR3 reads TGTGCCAGCACTATGGCCCTATACTATGGCTACACCTTC.

The gene calls are TRBV27 and TRBJ2-7, with D maybe TRBD1 (6 bases). The V gene lost 0 bases and the J gene lost 4 bases, with 10 bases spanning the gap. This CDR3 contains 14 residues. Per germline, CDR1 MNHEY and CDR2 SMNVEV (reference sequence). The CDR3 nucleotides are TGTGCCAGCAGTTTATCGGGTACAGGGTACGAGCAGTACTTC. Translated, it gives CASSLSGTGYEQYF.

The chain uses TRBV7-9 and TRBJ1-3; D is ambiguous. V was cut by 5 bases and J by 8 bases, with 10 bases left in between. Per the germline V gene, CDR1 is SEHNR and CDR2 is FQNEAQ (reference sequence). The CDR3 has 12 amino acids. For the CDR3, the DNA is TGTGCCAGCAGCCCCCGGTTGGACACCATATATTTT. It translates to CASSPRLDTIYF.

The chain links TRBV27 to TRBJ2-2, with D possibly TRBD1 on 6 matching bases. The germline CDR1 and CDR2 sequences are MNHEY and SMNVEV (reference sequence). Trimming shortened V by 8 bases and J by 3 bases, and 13 bases separated the two germline ends. CDR3 length equals 14 residues. As DNA, the CDR3 is TGTGCCAGCGCCCCCAGGGGATACACCGGGGAGCTGTTTTTT. This encodes CASAPRGYTGELFF.

The rearrangement links TRBV5-1 to TRBJ2-7; no clear D. Trimming took off 3 bases at V and 3 bases at J, with 10 bases between the two ends. This CDR3 comprises 13 residues. The V gene's germline CDR1 is SGHRS and CDR2 YFSETQ. The CDR3 region has the DNA TGCGCCAGCAGCTGGGAACTTAACTACGAGCAGTACTTC. This codes for CASSWELNYEQYF.

This sequence joins TRBV7-9 and TRBJ1-1; maybe TRBD1 (5 bases). CDR3 length equals 15 residues. CDR1 and CDR2 (germline): SEHNR, FQNEAQ (reference sequence). The ends were cut back, 3 bases at V and 5 bases at J, with 16 bases in the middle. The CDR3 region is CASSLADRGWTEAFF. The CDR3 bases are TGTGCCAGCAGCTTGGCCGACCGGGGGTGGACTGAAGCTTTCTTT.

Concerning this clonotype: A much larger clone lies one base from this, so it may be a read error. V is TRBV4-1 and J is TRBJ2-1, with TRBD2 matching 10 bases. The V segment lost 5 bases and the J segment 9 bases; nucleotides outside the gene matches: 10. Germline values: CDR1 MGHRA, CDR2 YSYEKL. The CDR3 covers 15 residues. The CDR3, as DNA: TGCGCCAGCAGCACCAGCGGGGGGGCCGCGATTGAGCAGTTCTTC. Amino acids: CASSTSGGAAIEQFF.

The rearrangement uses TRBV27 and TRBJ1-2; TRBD1 agrees at 7 bases. Germline lookup yields CDR1 MNHEY and CDR2 SMNVEV (reference sequence). After removal of 5 bases from V and 3 bases from J, the junction contained 9 bases not matched to a gene. CDR3 length equals 15 residues. CDR3 loop: CASSAIRQGDYGYTF. The CDR3 coding sequence is TGTGCCAGCAGTGCTATCAGACAGGGTGACTATGGCTACACCTTC.

This clonotype was detected ten times or more. The chain recombines TRBV12-5 with TRBJ2-3, with D possibly matching TRBD2 (6 bases). Between the trimmed V and J ends, which lost 7 bases and 4 bases, there was a span of 9 bases. The CDR3 runs to 12 residues. Germline values: CDR1 LGHNT, CDR2 FRNRAP. Written as DNA, the CDR3 is TGTGCTAGTGCTTCGGGAGCAGATACGCAGTATTTT. Its translation is CASASGADTQYF.